These 24 T cell receptor beta chains originate from one sample sequenced in a study of cytomegalovirus exposure and HLA in healthy donors. Sequenced by immunoSEQ multiplex PCR; TCRdb stores in-frame clones only, minus some. The table shows some 240,000 clones, with approximately 86% occurring only once. Sequenced sample: PBMCs. The receptors stem from a woman aged 25 to 39 in good health and CMV-seropositive.

The V call is TRBV15, the J call TRBJ1-5; 10 nucleotides agree with TRBD1. J gave up 12 bases and V 3 bases, and 11 bases lay outside the gene matches. Germline values: CDR1 LNHNV, CDR2 YYDKDF (reference sequence). The CDR3 length is 15 residues. The CDR3 reads CATSRGGTGVSIQHF. The CDR3 DNA reads TGTGCCACCAGCAGGGGGGGGACAGGGGTCAGTATCCAGCATTTT.

V gene TRBV27 combines with J gene TRBJ1-2, with TRBD1 identical over 7 bases. V lost 5 bases to trimming and J lost 6 bases; unmatched junction nucleotides: 15. Germline CDR1 MNHEY, CDR2 SMNVEV (reference sequence). CDR3 length equals 16 residues. The CDR3 sequence: CASSITRQGGGHGYTF. CDR3 nucleotides: TGTGCCAGCAGTATAACCCGACAGGGAGGAGGTCATGGCTACACCTTC.

This chain joins TRBV4-1 and TRBJ1-1; 8 positions agree with TRBD1. Per germline, CDR1 MGHRA and CDR2 YSYEKL. The CDR3 spans 14 residues. J was trimmed by 5 bases and V by 3 bases; bases with no gene match: 5. CDR3 loop: CASSHHGTGTEAFF. CDR3 nucleotide sequence: TGCGCCAGCAGCCACCACGGGACAGGAACTGAAGCTTTCTTT.

The chain carries TRBV27 and TRBJ1-1; D unresolved. This CDR3 spans 14 amino acids. Trimming left V 3 bases short and J 7 bases short, with 15 bases between. Looked up from germline, CDR1 is MNHEY and CDR2 is SMNVEV (reference sequence). The CDR3, as DNA: TGTGCCAGCAGTTTGGCGCCTGAAGGAGGTGAAGCTTTCTTT. It specifies CASSLAPEGGEAFF.

The chain links TRBV2 to TRBJ2-3; D possibly corresponds to TRBD1 (5 bases). From germline, CDR1 is SNHLY and CDR2 FYNNEI. The CDR3 covers 16 residues. Between the trimmed V and J ends, which lost 6 bases and 1 base, there was a span of 17 bases. The DNA of the CDR3 is TGTGCCAGCAGACGATCAGAAGGGGCAGGCACAGATACGCAGTATTTT. Translation gives CASRRSEGAGTDTQYF. Looking up the rest from reference TRBV2 and TRBJ2-3 gives the full variable domain: EPEVTQTPSHQVTQMGQEVILRCVPISNHLYFYWYRQILGQKVEFLVSFYNNEISEKSEIFDDQFSVERPDGSNFTLKIRSTKLEDSAMYFCASRRSEGAGTDTQYFGPGTRLTVL.

The chain carries TRBV5-4 and TRBJ1-1; no reliable D call. Germline lookup yields CDR1 SGHNT and CDR2 YYREEE (reference sequence). This CDR3 spans 13 amino acids. V was shortened by 0 bases and J by 7 bases, with 10 bases between the two germline ends. Written as DNA, the CDR3 is TGTGCCAGCAGCTTGGGGCAGGCTCGTGAAGCTTTCTTT. It specifies CASSLGQAREAFF. The full variable domain, with the rest looked up from reference TRBV5-4 and TRBJ1-1, is ETGVTQSPTHLIKTRGQQVTLRCSSQSGHNTVSWYQQALGQGPQFIFQYYREEENGRGNFPPRFSGLQFPNYSSELNVNALELDDSALYLCASSLGQAREAFFGQGTRLTVV.

In this sample, this clone turned up a few times. The chain joins TRBV9 to TRBJ1-2; the D gene is possibly TRBD1 (5 bases). The CDR3 has 16 residues. Germline CDR1 SGDLS, CDR2 YYNGEE. Trimming removed 0 bases at V and 4 bases at J, with 16 bases between. CDR3 coding DNA: TGTGCCAGCAGCGTAGTTGTGACAGCGGGGCCCTATGGCTACACCTTC. It yields the protein CASSVVVTAGPYGYTF.

The chain is built from TRBV28 and TRBJ2-7; 10 nucleotides agree with TRBD1. There are 15 residues in the CDR3. The V gene end was trimmed by 5 bases and the J gene end by 2 bases; junction bases not matched to a gene: 6. Germline V lookup: CDR1 MDHEN, CDR2 SYDVKM. The CDR3, as DNA: TGTGCCAGCAGTCTAATAGGACAGGGGGCCTACGAGCAGTACTTC. Its protein is CASSLIGQGAYEQYF. The full variable domain, completed using reference TRBV28 and TRBJ2-7, is DVKVTQSSRYLVKRTGEKVFLECVQDMDHENMFWYRQDPGLGLRLIYFSYDVKMKEKGDIPEGYSVSREKKERFSLILESASTNQTSMYLCASSLIGQGAYEQYFGPGTRLTVT.

The chain employs TRBV7-9 and TRBJ2-1; the match to TRBD2 covers 8 bases. Germline V gene lookup returns CDR1 SEHNR and CDR2 FQNEAQ (reference sequence). The CDR3 is 15 residues long. V lost 6 bases, J lost 10 bases, and 14 bases stayed unmatched. CDR3 nucleotides: TGTGCCAGCAGGAAGGGACTAGGGGCCCCTCGGGAGCAGTTCTTC. The encoded protein is CASRKGLGAPREQFF.

The table lists this clone with a count of one. The chain's CDR3 is CASRTWAGGTGELFF. CDR3 nucleotide sequence: TGTGCCAGCAGGACTTGGGCGGGCGGGACCGGGGAGCTGTTTTTT. This rearrangement joins TRBV6-1 to TRBJ2-2; perhaps TRBD2 as D (5 bases). CDR3 length equals 15 residues. V was pared by 6 bases and J by 5 bases, with 16 bases between. Looked up from germline, CDR1 is MNHNS and CDR2 is SASEGT.

The J gene is TRBJ1-1, the V gene TRBV18; a weak D match, TRBD1 (6 bases). V lost 4 bases, J lost 4 bases, and 10 bases lay in between. Per the germline V gene, CDR1 is KGHSH and CDR2 is LQKENI. The CDR3 covers 13 residues. In DNA form, the CDR3 reads TGTGCCAGCTCACTTCAAGGGGGCACTGAAGCTTTCTTT. The encoded protein is CASSLQGGTEAFF.

The V and J genes are TRBV11-3 and TRBJ2-7, with 13 bases lining up with TRBD2. The germline CDR1 and CDR2 sequences are SGHNT and YENEEA. The junction had 8 bases not matched to a gene; V was cut back by 2 bases and J by 1 base. The CDR3 totals 18 residues. CDR3 coding DNA: TGTGCCAGCAGCTTACGCAGCGGACTAGCGGGAGAGTCCTACGAGCAGTACTTC. Translating gives CASSLRSGLAGESYEQYF.

The rearrangement joins TRBV7-8 to TRBJ1-1, with D tentatively TRBD1 (6 bases). Germline CDR1 SGHVS, CDR2 FQNEAQ. Trimming cost V 1 base and J 1 base, with 13 bases left between them. This CDR3 comprises 16 residues. The CDR3 reads CASSLVSTGRNTEAFF. In DNA form, the CDR3 reads TGTGCCAGCAGCTTAGTGAGCACAGGGAGGAACACTGAAGCTTTCTTT.

The chain links TRBV28 to TRBJ1-1, with a tentative D call TRBD1 (5 bases). The CDR3 has 15 amino acids. Looked up from germline, CDR1 is MDHEN and CDR2 is SYDVKM. Trimming pared 7 bases from V and 3 bases from J, leaving 18 bases between. The CDR3, as DNA: TGTGCCAGCACCATCGGGGGGGTTTGGTACACTGAAGCTTTCTTT. This codes for CASTIGGVWYTEAFF.

This clone came up a few times. J is TRBJ1-2 and V is TRBV27; no definite D call. This CDR3 comprises 13 residues. Deletions cut 4 bases from V and 8 bases from J, with 14 bases between. The germline CDR1 and CDR2 sequences are MNHEY and SMNVEV (reference sequence). This CDR3 reads CASSSNILGGYTF. Here the CDR3 DNA reads TGTGCCAGCAGTTCCAACATTCTGGGCGGCTACACCTTC.

The V call is TRBV14, the J call TRBJ2-7; 12 bases are a match to TRBD2. From germline, CDR1 is SGHDN and CDR2 FVKESK. The ends lost 6 bases at V and 3 bases at J; junction bases unmatched: 15. The CDR3 extends over 18 amino acids. This CDR3 reads CASSPLRTSGDDDYEQYF. For the CDR3, the DNA is TGTGCCAGCAGTCCTCTTCGGACTAGCGGGGATGATGACTACGAGCAGTACTTC.

The chain couples TRBV18 to TRBJ2-3, with D possibly being TRBD1 (7 bases). The CDR3 has 17 amino acids. CDR1 and CDR2 (germline): KGHSH, LQKENI. Trimming took off 6 bases at V and 1 base at J, with 20 bases between the two ends. Here the CDR3 DNA reads TGTGCCAGCTCCCTGAAGGGGGCGGGATCTGGCACAGATACGCAGTATTTT. Translating gives CASSLKGAGSGTDTQYF.

A word on this clone: The sample has other DNA sequences that encode this CDR3 too. The rearrangement joins TRBV5-1 to TRBJ2-1; tentative D call: TRBD2 (6 bases). The CDR3 runs to 15 residues. V dropped 4 bases and J dropped 0 bases, with 11 bases sitting between them. CDR1 SGHRS and CDR2 YFSETQ come from the germline V gene. The CDR3 here is CASSRDSNSYNEQFF. Written as DNA, the CDR3 is TGCGCCAGCAGCCGGGACTCCAACTCCTACAATGAGCAGTTCTTC.

The chain links TRBV13 to TRBJ2-3, with D perhaps matching TRBD2 (5 bases). CDR1 and CDR2 from the germline V gene are PRHDT and FYEKMQ (reference sequence). This CDR3 contains 12 residues. Trimming took off 6 bases at V and 3 bases at J, with 7 bases between the two ends. The CDR3: CASRGATDTQYF. The CDR3, as DNA: TGTGCCAGCAGGGGAGCGACAGATACGCAGTATTTT.

The V gene is TRBV6-5, the J gene TRBJ2-2; 11 bases agree with TRBD2. After removal of 2 bases from V and 3 bases from J, the junction contained 2 bases not matched to a gene. Germline CDR1 MNHEY, CDR2 SVGAGI. The CDR3 covers 16 residues. The CDR3 sequence is CASSYGSGRDTGELFF. The CDR3 nucleotides are TGTGCCAGCAGTTACGGTAGCGGGAGGGACACCGGGGAGCTGTTTTTT.

Of note for this clone: Different DNA sequences within this sample yield the same CDR3. The chain has TRBV5-1 and TRBJ1-2; 7 bases fit TRBD1. Germline V gene lookup returns CDR1 SGHRS and CDR2 YFSETQ. CDR3 length: 14 amino acids. Trimming cost V 0 bases and J 4 bases; bases outside gene matches: 3. CDR3 sequence (DNA): TGCGCCAGCAGCTTGGAGGGGGCGACCTATGGCTACACCTTC. This encodes CASSLEGATYGYTF.

The chain is built from TRBV28 and TRBJ1-4; D ambiguous. The CDR3 totals 13 residues. The V gene's germline CDR1 is MDHEN and CDR2 SYDVKM. V lost 7 bases and J lost 5, with 11 bases in between. Here the CDR3 DNA reads TGTGCCAGCAATCGCCTGACAAATGAAAAACTGTTTTTT. Translated: CASNRLTNEKLFF.

This chain links TRBV29-1 with TRBJ2-2, with a weak D call TRBD2 (6 bases). CDR3 length: 13 amino acids. CDR1 is SQVTM and CDR2 is ANQGSEA in the germline V gene. The V gene lost 2 bases and the J gene lost 4 bases, with 8 bases spanning the gap. The CDR3 nucleotides are TGCAGCGTTGAACCCGGGAGCACCGGGGAGCTGTTTTTT. It is translated as CSVEPGSTGELFF.

The chain uses TRBV19 and TRBJ1-4; 8 bases agree with TRBD1. Germline V gene data show CDR1 as LNHDA and CDR2 as SQIVND (reference sequence). The length of the CDR3 is 13 residues. Germline trimming cut 6 bases from V and 8 bases from J; bases unmatched to any gene: 5. The CDR3 spells CASSRRTGEKLFF. CDR3 DNA sequence: TGTGCCAGTAGCCGTCGGACAGGGGAAAAACTGTTTTTT.